This TCR beta chain was sequenced for a study of cytomegalovirus exposure and HLA in healthy donors (TCRdb year 2017). As for the study more broadly: An earlier analysis of several hundred of the donors reported roughly 300 Gb of sequence data and about 100 million unique TCR beta sequences from about 200 million T cells. An early release that covered around 590 HLA-typed donors contained around 300 gigabases of sequencing data and roughly 84 million unique TCR sequences. The genetic ancestry cluster associated with self-reported Caucasian donors included approximately 85% of the roughly 400 genotyped donors. The aim of the study was to test whether cataloging public T cell receptors could identify signatures of past pathogen exposure. The T cell repertoires of 666 subjects were profiled by immunosequencing and related to cytomegalovirus serostatus. A separate validation cohort of over 95 different subjects was used in addition to the roughly 720-subject first cohort. To predict cytomegalovirus infection status, the study brought together high-throughput TCR immunosequencing, statistical association of individual TCRs with disease status, and machine learning. A later analysis re-analyzed previously published TCR beta repertoires from 660 or so donors and added high-resolution HLA genotyping to study TCR occurrence patterns. Rather than using new phenotypic data, the later analysis identified candidate immune exposures from TCR beta sequences and from how often those sequences occurred across donors. In an earlier analysis of roughly 600 of the donors, high-throughput TCR beta sequencing was used to judge whether each TCR beta V gene segment behaved as functional or pseudogenic. Donor age, sex, ethnicity and CMV serostatus were compiled together with the repertoire data. A later genetic analysis took genome-wide SNP genotypes for about 55% of the 666 donors and used that subset as a discovery cohort. All discovery cohort repertoires had been generated using a single sequencing platform. Class I and class II HLA loci were covered by the typing at four-digit resolution. Typing coverage differed by locus: A, B, C, DRB1 and DQB1 were typed in roughly 620-630 donors, DQA1 in 500 to 550, DPA1 in some 570, and DPB1 in 400 to 490. Several DR-DQ haplotypes were treated as single units for association and clustering because of strong linkage in the cohort. Across 300 to 400 genotyped donors of the cohort, an average of roughly 250,000 unique TCR beta nucleotide sequences per donor were sequenced, and roughly a sixth of those sequences were non-productive. Overall study results and their limits: Correlated functional status among segregating V segments might reflect linkage disequilibrium, but an unknown experimental factor could not be ruled out. For the cohort, immune exposure information was limited to CMV serostatus. The presence/absence analyses assumed that sequencing depth was roughly uniform across donors, and that assumption may not be true. In this cohort, only TCR beta chains were sequenced, and detectable features were limited by the absence of alpha or paired-chain data. Broadly in line with IMGT annotations, most TCR beta V segments showed up in productive rearrangements about 87% or about 30% of the time in an earlier analysis of a few hundred of the donors. Because counts were too low, seventeen rarely observed V segments, including chromosome 9 orphons, were excluded from the earlier analysis of around 590 of the donors. According to a later genetic analysis, donors in an Asian-associated ancestry cluster had fewer N-insertions in productive TCRs than the approximately 670-donor mean. A few of the identified cytomegalovirus-associated TCR beta chains were confirmed in vitro to be specific for cytomegalovirus antigens. When HLA alleles, especially DR and DQ, strongly co-occurred, attributing TCR associations to individual alleles was difficult. Because the 87-base-pair reads could not distinguish some IMGT-functional V segments, including TRBV6-2 and TRBV6-3, those segments were excluded. While some public TCRs were present in many individuals, most TCR sequences turned up only very rarely across donors. Several of the top co-occurrence clusters appeared to be linked to parvovirus B19, influenza, CMV and Epstein-Barr virus, according to a later analysis. The classifier was reported to diagnose cytomegalovirus status with high specificity and sensitivity in both the original and validation cohorts. In a later genetic analysis, a missense DCLRE1C variant was associated with V-gene and J-gene trimming of TCR beta chains, and the association was replicated in an independent cohort. A cluster of highly shared sequence variants was judged likely to represent a technical artifact of the sequencing pipeline. Most CMV-associated TCR beta chains appeared to be HLA-restricted in a later analysis, and the HLA associations seemed to be driven largely by CMV exposure. In a later analysis, 16,951 TCR beta sequences were associated with specific HLA alleles at a false discovery rate of 0.05. The authors suggested that the approach could potentially be extended to other disease states and immunological phenotypes. In a later analysis, HLA-associated TCR beta chains were found to be more clonally expanded and to have lower generation probabilities than equally common non-associated chains. The study gave a list of 150 to 200 TCR beta chains associated with cytomegalovirus. A further reported finding was that TCR beta sequences accurately predicted the HLA-A and HLA-B alleles for most subjects in the first cohort. Because HLA typing was unavailable for some donors at each locus, only the typed subset was used in association tests. In a later analysis, the rate of TCR association differed among HLA loci, with DRB1 alleles having the most associated TCRs and HLA-C alleles having the fewest.

Points on this clone: Its antigen target is currently unknown. No much larger clonotype is one base removed from it; base qualities were not supplied.

The library was prepared using the immunoSEQ multiplex PCR assay. The multiplex PCR relied on a mix of 60 forward primers for TCR Vbeta segments and 13 reverse primers for TCR Jbeta segments. Amplification of the CDR3 region of rearranged TCR beta genes was performed with a multiplex PCR assay on genomic DNA. Amplified TCR beta libraries were sequenced as 87-base-pair reads on the Illumina HiSeq System. As for the original processing: A later analysis tallied roughly 78 million unique TCR beta chains across the 640 or so repertoires, and around 12 million of those chains were shared by two or more donors. Raw reads were error-corrected and collapsed into unique sequences with a nearest-neighbor algorithm that merged closely related sequences to remove PCR and sequencing errors. CDR3 sequences were aligned to IMGT reference sequences to assign V, D and J gene segments. Each retained sequence needed at least a six-nucleotide match to both a V gene segment and a J gene segment. A rearrangement was called productive if the CDR3 had no stop codons and remained in frame with V and J, and every other rearrangement was called non-productive. CDR3 was defined according to IMGT convention as the region running from the second conserved V-encoded cysteine to the conserved J-encoded phenylalanine. In an earlier analysis of 550 to 650 of the donors, sequences lacking an unambiguous match to a single V gene segment were excluded. An earlier analysis of fewer than 750 of the donors called V segments functional above 56.7% productive rearrangements and segregating when the between-donor standard deviation exceeded 5%. A statistical classification framework was built for diagnosing cytomegalovirus status from the catalog of TCR beta chain sequences. In a later analysis, TCR nucleotide sequences were compared against IMGT/GENE-DB human TR gene sequences so that V and J genes could be assigned. A later analysis assigned CDR3 sequences and most-parsimonious VDJ recombination scenarios with the TCRdist pipeline. In a later analysis, each TCR beta chain was defined by its CDR3 amino acid sequence together with its V-gene family, and reads lacking a unique V-gene family were excluded. A later analysis removed 450 to 600 highly shared, low-generation-probability nucleotide sequences to deal with suspected cross-contamination and a sequencing artifact. In a later analysis, a clonal expansion index for each public chain was calculated from normalized within-repertoire ranks of inferred template counts. In a later analysis, generation probabilities were computed with a VDJ recombination model fitted to out-of-frame rearrangements, and the resulting probabilities were checked against IGoR. In a later analysis, TCR-TCR, TCR-HLA and TCR-CMV co-occurrence was scored with hypergeometric tests, and a repertoire-size bias correction was applied to TCR pairs. A later analysis estimated false discovery rates by permuting HLA or CMV assignments 20 times. In a later analysis, co-occurring TCRs were grouped using DBSCAN, with TCRdist sequence similarity added in when clustering inside HLA-allele-positive subsets. For co-occurrence clustering, repertoires with fewer than 30,000 or more than 120,000 public chains were excluded, along with five repertoires with anomalous nucleotide sharing. Entries here come from immuneACCESS through TCRdb and include only in-frame sequences with V and J called. Some clones fail to appear in such tables; in the studies checked, an unresolved V gene covers under half of the shortfall, and the cause of the remainder is unknown. V, J and clone size are those of that table, while D and trimming were read from the DNA. This sample lists some 130,000 clones; about 80% were detected once. Approximately 2% of the sample comes from the top ten.

The CDR3 starts with the cysteine, ends with the phenylalanine, and has 15 residues. Only the CDR3 region is kept as DNA, spanning 45 bases read in frame from base 1. Trimming accounts for 2 bases at V and 4 bases at J, while the number of junction bases matched to no gene is 8. CDR1 SGHRS and CDR2 YFSETQ were looked up in the germline V gene. The cohort consisted of some 730 healthy bone marrow donors. Cohort members were all nominally healthy when sampled, although unrecorded immune exposures were likely present. The donor was CMV seronegative and was included in the group of several hundred seronegative cohort members. Every donor gave a peripheral blood sample, and the peripheral blood mononuclear cells from that sample were used for TCR beta sequencing. Genomic DNA was extracted from the blood cell samples with the Qiagen DNeasy Blood Extraction Kit.

The chain employs TRBV5-1 and TRBJ2-7, and 8 junction bases match TRBD2. The sequenced sample consisted of PBMCs. This receptor was identified in a man aged 25 to 40 in good health and CMV-seronegative. In nucleotide form, the sequence is TGCGCCAGCAGCTTAGTAGCGGGGCAAAATTACGAGCAGTACTTC. It codes for CASSLVAGQNYEQYF.